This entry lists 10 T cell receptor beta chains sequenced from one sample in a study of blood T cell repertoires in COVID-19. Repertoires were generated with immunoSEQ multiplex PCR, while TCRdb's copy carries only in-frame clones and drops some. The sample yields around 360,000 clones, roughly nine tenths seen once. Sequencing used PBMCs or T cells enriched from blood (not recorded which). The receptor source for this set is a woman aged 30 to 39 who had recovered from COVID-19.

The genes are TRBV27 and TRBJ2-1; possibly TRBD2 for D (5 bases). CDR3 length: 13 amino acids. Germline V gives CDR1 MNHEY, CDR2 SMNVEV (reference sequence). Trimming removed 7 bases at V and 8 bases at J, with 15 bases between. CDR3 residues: CASIRLPGDEQFF. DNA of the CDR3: TGTGCCAGCATCAGACTACCTGGCGATGAGCAGTTCTTC.

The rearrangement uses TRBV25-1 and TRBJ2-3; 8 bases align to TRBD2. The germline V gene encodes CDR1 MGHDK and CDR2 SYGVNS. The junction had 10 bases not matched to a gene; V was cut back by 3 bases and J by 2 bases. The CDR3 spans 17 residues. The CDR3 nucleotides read TGTGCCAGCAGTGATCCAAGCGGGAGTGTTTCCACAGATACGCAGTATTTT. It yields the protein CASSDPSGSVSTDTQYF. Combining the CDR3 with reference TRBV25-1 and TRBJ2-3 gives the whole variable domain EADIYQTPRYLVIGTGKKITLECSQTMGHDKMYWYQQDPGMELHLIHYSYGVNSTEKGDLSSESTVSRIRTEHFPLTLESARPSHTSQYLCASSDPSGSVSTDTQYFGPGTRLTVL.

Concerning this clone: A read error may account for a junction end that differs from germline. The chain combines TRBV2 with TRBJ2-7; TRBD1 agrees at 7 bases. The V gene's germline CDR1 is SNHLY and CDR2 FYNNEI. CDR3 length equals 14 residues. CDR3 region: CASSEGTGFYAQYF. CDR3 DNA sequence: TGTGCCAGCAGTGAAGGGACAGGCTTCTACGCGCAGTACTTC.

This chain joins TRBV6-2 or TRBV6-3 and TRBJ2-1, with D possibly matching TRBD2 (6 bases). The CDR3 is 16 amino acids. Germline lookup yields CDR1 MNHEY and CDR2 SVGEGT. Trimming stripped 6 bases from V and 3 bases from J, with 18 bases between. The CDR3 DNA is TGTGCCAGCAGCGACGAGCCCCCCGGGGGCTACAATGAGCAGTTCTTC. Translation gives CASSDEPPGGYNEQFF.

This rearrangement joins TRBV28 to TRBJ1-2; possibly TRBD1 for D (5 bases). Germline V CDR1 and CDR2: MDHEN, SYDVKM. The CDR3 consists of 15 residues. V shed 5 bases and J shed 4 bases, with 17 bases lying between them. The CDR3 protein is CASSPPDRIRYGYTF. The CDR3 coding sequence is TGTGCCAGCAGTCCGCCCGACAGAATCCGCTATGGCTACACCTTC.

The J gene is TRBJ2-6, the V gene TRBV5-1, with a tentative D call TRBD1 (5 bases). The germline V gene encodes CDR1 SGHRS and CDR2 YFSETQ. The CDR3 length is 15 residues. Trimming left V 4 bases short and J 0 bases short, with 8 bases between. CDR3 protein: CASSNTGSGANVLTF. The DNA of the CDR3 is TGCGCCAGCAGCAATACAGGCTCTGGGGCCAACGTCCTGACTTTC. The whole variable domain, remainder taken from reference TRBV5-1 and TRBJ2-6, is KAGVTQTPRYLIKTRGQQVTLSCSPISGHRSVSWYQQTPGQGLQFLFEYFSETQRNKGNFPGRFSGRQFSNSRSEMNVSTLELGDSALYLCASSNTGSGANVLTFGAGSRLTVL.

The CDR3 DNA follows: TGTGCCAGCAGCCCCGGGACAGTGAATCAGCCCCAGCATTTT. Its protein is CASSPGTVNQPQHF. This chain connects TRBV7-9 to TRBJ1-5, with 7 bases aligning to TRBD1. CDR1 and CDR2 from the germline V gene are SEHNR and FQNEAQ (reference sequence). Trimming cost V 5 bases and J 4 bases; bases outside gene matches: 5. This CDR3 region has 14 residues.

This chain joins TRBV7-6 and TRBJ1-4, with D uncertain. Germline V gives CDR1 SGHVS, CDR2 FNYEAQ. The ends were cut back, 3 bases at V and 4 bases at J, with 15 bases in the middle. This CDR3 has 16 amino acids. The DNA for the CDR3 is TGTGCCAGCAGCTTTGCAATGCGGGGAAGTAATGAAAAACTGTTTTTT. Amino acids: CASSFAMRGSNEKLFF.

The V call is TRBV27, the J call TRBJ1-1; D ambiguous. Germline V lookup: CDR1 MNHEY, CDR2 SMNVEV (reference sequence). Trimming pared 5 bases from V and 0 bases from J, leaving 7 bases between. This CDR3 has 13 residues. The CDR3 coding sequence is TGTGCCAGCAGTCCGACAATGAACACTGAAGCTTTCTTT. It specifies CASSPTMNTEAFF.

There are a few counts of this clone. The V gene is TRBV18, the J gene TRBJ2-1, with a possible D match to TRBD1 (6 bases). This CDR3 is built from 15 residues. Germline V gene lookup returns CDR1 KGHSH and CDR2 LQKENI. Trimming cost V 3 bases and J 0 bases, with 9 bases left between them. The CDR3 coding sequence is TGTGCCAGCTCACCTTTGACAGGCTCCTACAATGAGCAGTTCTTC. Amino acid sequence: CASSPLTGSYNEQFF.